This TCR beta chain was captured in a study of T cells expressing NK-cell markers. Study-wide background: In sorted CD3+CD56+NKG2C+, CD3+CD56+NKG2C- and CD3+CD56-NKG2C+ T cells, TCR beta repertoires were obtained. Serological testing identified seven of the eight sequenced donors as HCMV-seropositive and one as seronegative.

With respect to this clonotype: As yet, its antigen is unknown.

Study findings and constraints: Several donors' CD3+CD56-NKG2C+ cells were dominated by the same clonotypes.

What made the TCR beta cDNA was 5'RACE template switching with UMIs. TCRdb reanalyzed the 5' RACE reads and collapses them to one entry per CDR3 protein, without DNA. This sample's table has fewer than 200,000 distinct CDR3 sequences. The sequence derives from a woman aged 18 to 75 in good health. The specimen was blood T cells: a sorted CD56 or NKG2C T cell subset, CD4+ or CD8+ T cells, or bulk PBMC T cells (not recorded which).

CDR3 protein: CASSLGTRIIYNEQFF. The chain links TRBV7-9 to TRBJ2-1; TCRdb's D gene call, TRBD1, goes unchecked for lack of DNA. Germline V lookup: CDR1 SEHNR, CDR2 FQNEAQ (reference sequence). The CDR3 contains 16 residues. The entire variable domain, with the rest obtained from reference TRBV7-9 and TRBJ2-1, is as follows: DTGVSQNPRHKITKRGQNVTFRCDPISEHNRLYWYRQTLGQGPEFLTYFQNEAQLEKSRLLSDRFSAERPKGSFSTLEIQRTEQGDSAMYLCASSLGTRIIYNEQFFGPGTRLTVL.